This TCR beta chain stems from a study of cytomegalovirus exposure and HLA in healthy donors. Germline V lookup: CDR1 ENHRY, CDR2 SYGVKD. This CDR3 has 12 residues. V was pared by 8 bases and J by 2 bases, with 6 bases between. PCR employed 60 Vbeta and 13 Jbeta primers. Profiling relied on immunoSEQ multiplex PCR, and the TCRdb table lists in-frame clones only, not all of them. The repertoire holds 100,000 or so clones, with more than 60% as singletons. Study-wide results and limits: In a later analysis, V- and J-gene trimming of beta chains associated with a DCLRE1C missense variant, replicated independently. After further analysis at a later stage, 16,951 TCR beta sequences were associated with HLA alleles at 0.05 false discovery rate. Most subjects' HLA-A and HLA-B alleles were reportedly predicted from TCR beta sequences.

As to this clone: Antigen unknown.

The chain links TRBV10-3 to TRBJ1-4, with a possible D match to TRBD1 (6 bases). Sequencing was performed on PBMCs. This receptor was taken from a woman aged 18 to 35 in good health and CMV-seropositive. The CDR3 DNA reads TGTGCCATCGGACAGACTAATGAAAAACTGTTTTTT. It encodes CAIGQTNEKLFF.